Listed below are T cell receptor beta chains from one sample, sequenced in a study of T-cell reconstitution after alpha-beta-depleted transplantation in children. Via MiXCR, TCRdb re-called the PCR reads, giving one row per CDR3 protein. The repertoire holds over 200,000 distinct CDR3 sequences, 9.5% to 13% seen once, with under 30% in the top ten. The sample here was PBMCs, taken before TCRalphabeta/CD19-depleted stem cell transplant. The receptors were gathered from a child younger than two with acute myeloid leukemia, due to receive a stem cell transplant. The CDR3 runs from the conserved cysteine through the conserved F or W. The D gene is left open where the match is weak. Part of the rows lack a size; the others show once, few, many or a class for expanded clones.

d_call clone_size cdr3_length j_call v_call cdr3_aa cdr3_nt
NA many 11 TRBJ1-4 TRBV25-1 CASSGNEKLFF TGTGCCAGCAGTGGTAATGAAAAACTGTTTTTT
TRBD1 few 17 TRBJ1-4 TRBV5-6 CASSLRRTGYISEKLFF TGTGCCAGCAGCTTGAGACGGACAGGGTATATCTCCGAGAAACTGTTTTTT
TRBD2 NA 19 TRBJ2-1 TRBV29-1 CSDSPPRTQTSGLYNEQFF TGCAGCGATTCGCCCCCCAGGACCCAGACTAGCGGGCTTTACAATGAGCAGTTCTTC
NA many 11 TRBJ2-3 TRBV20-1 CSAPFPDTQYF TGCAGTGCCCCCTTTCCAGATACGCAGTATTTT
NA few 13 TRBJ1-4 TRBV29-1 CSVGGRSEEKLFF TGCAGCGTTGGGGGCAGGAGCGAGGAAAAACTGTTTTTT
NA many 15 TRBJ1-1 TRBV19 CASRTNSRPNTEAFF TGTGCCAGTAGAACCAATTCAAGGCCGAACACTGAAGCTTTCTTT
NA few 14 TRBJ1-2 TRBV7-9 CASSLGGARYGYTF TGTGCCAGCAGCTTAGGGGGGGCGCGGTATGGCTACACCTTC
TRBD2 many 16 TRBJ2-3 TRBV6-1 CATDPIAGEGPDTQYF TGTGCCACCGATCCCATAGCGGGAGAAGGCCCAGATACGCAGTATTTT
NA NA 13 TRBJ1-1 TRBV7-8 CARSPNAGIEAFF TGTGCCCGCAGCCCGAACGCGGGAATTGAAGCTTTCTTT
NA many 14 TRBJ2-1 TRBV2 CASSGEGPIGSQFF TGTGCCAGCAGTGGTGAGGGCCCAATAGGATCCCAGTTCTTC
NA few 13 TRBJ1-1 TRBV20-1 CSARTRGLERAFF TGCAGTGCTCGCACCAGGGGATTGGAGAGAGCTTTCTTT
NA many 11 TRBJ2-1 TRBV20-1 CSARDYNEQFF TGCAGTGCTAGGGACTACAATGAGCAGTTCTTC
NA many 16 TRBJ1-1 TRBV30 CAWKIPGASSNTEAFF TGTGCCTGGAAGATCCCCGGAGCCAGTTCGAACACTGAAGCTTTCTTT
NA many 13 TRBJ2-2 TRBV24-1 CASGSVNTGELFF TGTGCCAGTGGATCAGTGAACACCGGGGAGCTGTTTTTT
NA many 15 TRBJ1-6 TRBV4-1 CASRSGAEANSPLHF TGCGCCAGCCGCTCCGGAGCGGAGGCCAATTCACCCCTCCACTTT
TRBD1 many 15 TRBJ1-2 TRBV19 CASSTGTGSNYGYTF TGTGCCAGTAGCACCGGGACAGGGAGTAACTATGGCTACACCTTC
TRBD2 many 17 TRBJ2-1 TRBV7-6 CASSLTSGGGSPSEQFF TGTGCCAGCAGTTTAACTAGCGGGGGCGGGAGCCCAAGTGAGCAGTTCTTC
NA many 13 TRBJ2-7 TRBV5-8 CASSKQGGYEQYF TGTGCCAGCAGCAAACAGGGAGGGTACGAGCAGTACTTC
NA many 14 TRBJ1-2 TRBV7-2 CASSRRGLNYGYTF TGTGCCAGCAGCCGGAGGGGGTTAAACTATGGCTACACCTTC
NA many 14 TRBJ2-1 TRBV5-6 CASSLRYSYNEQFF TGTGCCAGCAGCTTGAGATACTCCTACAATGAGCAGTTCTTC
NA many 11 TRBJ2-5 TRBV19 CASRTGGTQYF TGTGCCAGTAGGACAGGAGGGACCCAGTACTTC
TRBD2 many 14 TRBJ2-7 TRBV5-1 CASSLGSGSGEQYF TGCGCCAGCAGCTTGGGTAGCGGGAGCGGGGAGCAGTACTTC
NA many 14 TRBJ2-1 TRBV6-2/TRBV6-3 CASRTPVFYNEQFF TGTGCCAGCAGGACACCCGTTTTTTACAATGAGCAGTTCTTC
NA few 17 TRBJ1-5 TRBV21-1 CASSTKGETGTNQPQHF TGTGCCAGCAGCACGAAGGGGGAGACAGGGACCAATCAGCCCCAGCATTTT
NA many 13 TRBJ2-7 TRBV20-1 CSAREAPSYEQYF TGCAGTGCTAGAGAGGCCCCGAGTTACGAGCAGTACTTC
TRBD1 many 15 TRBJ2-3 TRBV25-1 CASSERDRSTDTQYF TGTGCCAGCAGTGAAAGGGACAGGAGCACAGATACGCAGTATTTT
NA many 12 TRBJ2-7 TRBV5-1 CASSGVSYEQYF TGCGCCAGCAGCGGGGTCTCCTACGAGCAGTACTTC
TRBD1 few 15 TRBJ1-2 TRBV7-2 CASSLIRTGGAGYTF TGTGCCAGCAGCTTAATCAGGACAGGAGGGGCTGGCTACACCTTC
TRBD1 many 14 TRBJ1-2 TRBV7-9 CASSQSETGWGYTF TGTGCCAGCAGCCAATCGGAGACAGGGTGGGGCTACACCTTC
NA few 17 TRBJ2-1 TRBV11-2 CASSLVPDAYSYNEQFF TGTGCCAGCAGCTTAGTCCCGGACGCCTACTCCTACAATGAGCAGTTCTTC
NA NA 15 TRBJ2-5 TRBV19 CASSLGSGLWETQYF TGTGCCAGTAGTTTAGGGTCGGGACTGTGGGAGACCCAGTACTTC
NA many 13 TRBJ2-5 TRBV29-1 CSAGASIQETQYF TGCAGCGCAGGTGCCAGTATCCAAGAGACCCAGTACTTC
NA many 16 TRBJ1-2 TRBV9 CASSPRTDNFAYGYTF TGTGCCAGCAGCCCCCGGACGGACAATTTTGCCTATGGCTACACCTTC
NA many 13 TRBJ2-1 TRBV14 CASSQERYNEQFF TGTGCCAGCAGCCAAGAGCGGTACAATGAGCAGTTCTTC
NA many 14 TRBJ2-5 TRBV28 CASSSDPTQETQYF TGTGCCAGCAGCTCGGACCCCACCCAAGAGACCCAGTACTTC
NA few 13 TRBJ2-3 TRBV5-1 CASSLLRDNTQYF TGCGCCAGCAGCTTGTTGCGGGATAATACGCAGTATTTT
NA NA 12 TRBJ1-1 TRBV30 CAWSGMNTEAFF TGTGCCTGGAGCGGTATGAACACTGAAGCTTTCTTT
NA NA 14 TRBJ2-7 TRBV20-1 CSARPGVSSHEQYF TGCAGTGCTAGACCCGGGGTTAGCTCCCACGAGCAGTACTTC
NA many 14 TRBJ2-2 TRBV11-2 CASSLRHRVGELFF TGTGCCAGCAGCCTAAGACACAGGGTCGGGGAGCTGTTTTTT
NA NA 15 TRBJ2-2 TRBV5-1 CASSTGTGETGELFF TGCGCCAGCAGCACCGGGACGGGGGAGACCGGGGAGCTGTTTTTT
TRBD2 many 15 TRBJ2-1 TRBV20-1 CSAREGGLADNEQFF TGCAGTGCTAGAGAGGGCGGACTAGCGGACAATGAGCAGTTCTTC
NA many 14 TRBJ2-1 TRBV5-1 CASSLTTAYNEQFF TGCGCCAGCAGCCTTACTACGGCCTACAATGAGCAGTTCTTC